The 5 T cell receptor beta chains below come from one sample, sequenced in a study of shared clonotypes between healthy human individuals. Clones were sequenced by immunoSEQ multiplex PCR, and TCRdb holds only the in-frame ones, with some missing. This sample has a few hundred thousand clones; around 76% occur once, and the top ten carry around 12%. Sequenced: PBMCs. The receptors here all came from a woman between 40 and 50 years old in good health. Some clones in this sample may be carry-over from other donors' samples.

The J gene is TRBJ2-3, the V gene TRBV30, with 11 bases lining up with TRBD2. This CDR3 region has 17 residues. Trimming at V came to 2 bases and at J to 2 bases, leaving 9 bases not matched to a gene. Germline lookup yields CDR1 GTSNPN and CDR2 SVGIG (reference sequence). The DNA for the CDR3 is TGTGCCTGGAGTATCGTAAGGACTAGCGGGTACACAGATACGCAGTATTTT. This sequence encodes CAWSIVRTSGYTDTQYF.

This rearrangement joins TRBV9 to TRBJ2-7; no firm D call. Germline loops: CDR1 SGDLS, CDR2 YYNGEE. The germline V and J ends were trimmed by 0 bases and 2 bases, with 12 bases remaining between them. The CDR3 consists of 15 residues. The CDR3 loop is CASSVEVGRAYEQYF. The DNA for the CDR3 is TGTGCCAGCAGCGTAGAAGTGGGTCGTGCCTACGAGCAGTACTTC.

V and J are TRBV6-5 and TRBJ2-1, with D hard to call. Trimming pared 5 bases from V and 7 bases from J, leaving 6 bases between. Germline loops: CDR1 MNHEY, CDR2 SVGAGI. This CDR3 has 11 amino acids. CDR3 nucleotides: TGTGCCAGCAGTCGGGCGAATGAGCAGTTCTTC. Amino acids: CASSRANEQFF.

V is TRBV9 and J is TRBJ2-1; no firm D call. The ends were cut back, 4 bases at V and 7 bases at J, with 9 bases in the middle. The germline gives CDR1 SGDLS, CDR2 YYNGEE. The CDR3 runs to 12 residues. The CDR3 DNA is TGTGCCAGCAGCTCCCCCATGAATGAGCAGTTCTTC. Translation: CASSSPMNEQFF.

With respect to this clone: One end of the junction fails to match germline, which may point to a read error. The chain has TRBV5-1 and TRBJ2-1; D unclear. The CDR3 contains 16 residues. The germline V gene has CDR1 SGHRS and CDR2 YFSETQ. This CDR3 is CASSFLGGLESHEQFF. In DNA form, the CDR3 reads TGCGCTAGCAGCTTCCTTGGTGGGCTCGAGTCCCATGAGCAGTTCTTC.